This T cell receptor (beta chain) was recovered during a study of blood T cell repertoires in COVID-19. Study as a whole: Specimens from acute and convalescent COVID-19 originated in the United States, Italy and Spain.

This clone was seen only once. Per the original methods: Cell counts per sample came from amplifying reference gene primers. Sequenced by immunoSEQ multiplex PCR; TCRdb stores in-frame clones only, minus some. V and J calls and clone size are copied from that table; D and trimming were computed from the DNA. The table records roughly 250,000 clones, roughly 83% of them present only once. The ends were cut back, 4 bases at V and 2 bases at J, with 20 bases in the middle. Germline CDR1 and CDR2: SGHAT and FQNNGV. The CDR3 is 17 amino acids. Participants were aged about 18 to 100 years from more than 20 US areas. Each participant's cohort was designated according to participant-reported clinical history.

This chain joins TRBV11-2 and TRBJ1-2; D unresolved. This clonotype was sampled from a woman aged 50 to 65 who had recovered from COVID-19. Specimen: PBMCs or T cells enriched from blood (not recorded which). CDR3 in DNA: TGTGCCAGCAGCTCGATACGCTCACTAGAAGGCAACTATGGCTACACCTTC. It codes for CASSSIRSLEGNYGYTF.